These 19 T cell receptor beta chains were all obtained from the same sample, sequenced in a study of blood T cell repertoires in COVID-19. Clones were sequenced by immunoSEQ multiplex PCR, and TCRdb holds only the in-frame ones, with some missing. The sample yields some 97,000 clones, 65% to 90% seen once. Sequences were obtained from PBMCs or T cells enriched from blood (not recorded which). Every receptor here comes from a woman aged 45-65 years who had recovered from COVID-19.

The chain's CDR3 is CASSPRGSSYNEQFF. Here the CDR3 DNA reads TGTGCCAGCAGCCCCCGGGGGAGCTCCTACAATGAGCAGTTCTTC. This chain joins TRBV5-4 and TRBJ2-1; a possible D gene is TRBD2 (6 bases). V dropped 4 bases and J dropped 0 bases, with 11 bases sitting between them. The CDR3 covers 15 residues. Germline CDR1 and CDR2: SGHNT and YYREEE (reference sequence).

The chain uses TRBV29-1 and TRBJ2-7; D is perhaps TRBD1 (5 bases). This CDR3 spans 14 amino acids. Per germline, CDR1 SQVTM and CDR2 ANQGSEA. V was pared by 7 bases and J by 1 base, with 17 bases between. CDR3 nucleotides: TGCAGCGCGTCAGGGAAGGAGTCTTCCTACGAGCAGTACTTC. This encodes CSASGKESSYEQYF.

The J gene is TRBJ2-4, the V gene TRBV7-9, with 9 bases lining up with TRBD2. The V gene's germline CDR1 is SEHNR and CDR2 FQNEAQ (reference sequence). CDR3 length equals 16 residues. Losses at the gene ends were 4 bases for V and 0 bases for J; bases not matched to a gene: 4. The CDR3 DNA reads as TGTGCCAGCAGCTCAGCGACTAGCGGAGCCAAAAACATTCAGTACTTC. Translated: CASSSATSGAKNIQYF.

This clone is a singleton in its sample. The genes are TRBV10-3 and TRBJ1-2; no clear D. The germline gives CDR1 ENHRY, CDR2 SYGVKD. Trimming shortened V by 11 bases and J by 6 bases, and 19 bases separated the two germline ends. This CDR3 contains 13 residues. CDR3 amino acids: CAVNSQLGDGYTF. Written as DNA, the CDR3 is TGTGCCGTTAATTCCCAACTGGGAGATGGCTACACCTTC.

The CDR3 coding sequence is TGTGCCTGGACCCTGATCGGGACTAGCGGCGATGAGCAGTTCTTC. Translated: CAWTLIGTSGDEQFF. The rearrangement uses TRBV30 and TRBJ2-1, with 11 bases that match TRBD2. V gave up 4 bases and J gave up 8 bases; unmatched junction bases: 10. Per the germline V gene, CDR1 is GTSNPN and CDR2 is SVGIG (reference sequence). The CDR3 runs to 15 residues. Full variable domain (missing parts from reference TRBV30 and TRBJ2-1): SQTIHQWPATLVQPVGSPLSLECTVEGTSNPNLYWYRQAAGRGLQLLFYSVGIGQISSEVPQNLSASRPQDRQFILSSKKLLLSDSGFYLCAWTLIGTSGDEQFFGPGTRLTVL.

The chain links TRBV27 to TRBJ1-1; D possibly corresponds to TRBD1 (5 bases). The CDR3 runs to 15 residues. Germline-derived CDR1 and CDR2 are MNHEY and SMNVEV (reference sequence). V gave up 1 base and J gave up 2 bases, with 11 bases separating them. This chain's CDR3 is CASSLYSGSNTEAFF. The CDR3 region has the DNA TGTGCCAGCAGTTTATATTCAGGGTCTAACACTGAAGCTTTCTTT.

The chain recombines TRBV3-1 (or the pseudogene TRBV3-2) with TRBJ2-2, with 9 positions matching TRBD2. The length of the CDR3 is 17 residues. The germline V gene has CDR1 LGHDT and CDR2 YNNKEL (reference sequence). Trimming took 3 bases from V and 0 from J; bases not matched to a gene: 5. The chain's CDR3 is CASSHAGGRANTGELFF. Written as DNA, the CDR3 is TGTGCCAGCAGCCACGCGGGCGGGAGGGCGAACACCGGGGAGCTGTTTTTT.

The rearrangement joins TRBV19 to TRBJ2-7, with 12 bases matching TRBD1. CDR1 is LNHDA, CDR2 SQIVND, per germline (reference sequence). The CDR3 runs 15 residues. V was pared by 2 bases and J by 6 bases, with 5 bases of the junction left unmatched. CDR3 in amino acids: CASSIPGQGAGEQYF. DNA for the CDR3: TGTGCCAGTAGTATACCGGGACAGGGGGCTGGCGAGCAGTACTTC.

The CDR3 reads CASSESRGNYGYTF. In DNA form, the CDR3 reads TGCGCCAGCAGTGAGTCACGGGGAAACTATGGCTACACCTTC. V and J are TRBV10-2 and TRBJ1-2, with D unclear. V shed 0 bases and J shed 2 bases, with 7 bases lying between them. This CDR3 contains 14 residues. Germline V gives CDR1 WSHSY, CDR2 SAAADI.

J is TRBJ2-5 and V is TRBV2; D may be TRBD2 (6 bases). Germline CDR1 reads SNHLY; CDR2 reads FYNNEI. The CDR3 has 15 residues. V dropped 6 bases and J dropped 5 bases, with 19 bases sitting between them. CDR3 DNA sequence: TGTGCCAGCAGCCGATGGGAGGCAGGGCCGGAGACCCAGTACTTC. Residues: CASSRWEAGPETQYF.

A single count supports this clone. In DNA, the CDR3 is TGTGCCAGCAGCTTAAGGGGGACTAGCGGAAGAGATACGCAGTATTTT. This encodes CASSLRGTSGRDTQYF. The chain recombines TRBV7-2 with TRBJ2-3; 11 bases are a match to TRBD2. After removal of 2 bases from V and 5 bases from J, the junction contained 6 bases not matched to a gene. CDR3 length: 16 amino acids. Germline V gives CDR1 SGHTA, CDR2 FQGNSA.

The genes are TRBV19 and TRBJ2-7; a possible D gene is TRBD1 (5 bases). The CDR3 has 15 amino acids. The V gene lost 5 bases and the J gene lost 4 bases, with 18 bases spanning the gap. Germline V lookup: CDR1 LNHDA, CDR2 SQIVND (reference sequence). The CDR3 sequence: CASSRQWGRTYEQYF. The CDR3 DNA is TGTGCCAGTAGTCGCCAATGGGGCAGAACTTACGAGCAGTACTTC.

V usage is TRBV2 and J usage is TRBJ2-7; D possibly corresponds to TRBD2 (5 bases). Trimming took 3 bases from V and 7 from J, leaving 25 bases between them. This CDR3 comprises 17 residues. Germline V CDR1 and CDR2: SNHLY, FYNNEI. CDR3 sequence reads: CASSDIGDEGPYLEQYF. The CDR3 DNA reads as TGTGCCAGCAGTGATATCGGGGATGAGGGCCCCTACCTGGAGCAGTACTTC.

This rearrangement joins TRBV19 to TRBJ2-1, with 12 bases fitting TRBD2. In germline, CDR1 is LNHDA, CDR2 SQIVND (reference sequence). This CDR3 has 18 residues. V was pared by 5 bases and J by 2 bases, with 10 bases of the junction left unmatched. CDR3 protein: CASSRLAGEIGPYNEQFF. CDR3 DNA sequence: TGTGCCAGTAGTCGACTAGCGGGGGAGATAGGCCCCTACAATGAGCAGTTCTTC.

In this sample, this clone turned up many times. This chain links TRBV4-1 with TRBJ2-1; 7 bases map to TRBD1. In germline, CDR1 is MGHRA, CDR2 YSYEKL. The CDR3 totals 19 residues. V shed 0 bases, J shed 0 bases, and the junction held 11 bases outside the gene matches. CDR3 in DNA: TGCGCCAGCAGCCAAGATGGTCCGGGACAGAAGAGCTCCTACAATGAGCAGTTCTTC. It yields the protein CASSQDGPGQKSSYNEQFF.

The chain has TRBV6-6 and TRBJ2-3; D perhaps matches TRBD1 (5 bases). This CDR3 spans 13 amino acids. Germline V CDR1 and CDR2: MNHNY, SVGAGI (reference sequence). V shed 8 bases and J shed 4 bases, with 13 bases lying between them. Here the CDR3 DNA reads TGTGCCAGCGGAGATCAGGGTTCAGATACGCAGTATTTT. Its translation is CASGDQGSDTQYF.

The genes are TRBV4-2 and TRBJ2-1, with TRBD2 identical over 12 bases. V was clipped by 0 bases and J by 4 bases; unmatched bases: 7. Germline CDR1 and CDR2: LGHNA and YNFKEQ. The CDR3 covers 18 residues. The CDR3 spells CASSQEPSGGALYNEQFF. The CDR3 DNA sequence: TGTGCCAGCAGCCAAGAGCCTAGCGGGGGGGCCTTATACAATGAGCAGTTCTTC.

This clone was seen just once. The J gene is TRBJ2-7, the V gene TRBV11-2, with a tentative D call TRBD2 (6 bases). The germline V and J ends were trimmed by 4 bases and 7 bases, with 17 bases remaining between them. This CDR3 comprises 14 residues. Germline lookup yields CDR1 SGHAT and CDR2 FQNNGV. The CDR3 spells CASSSGLPDVEQYF. The CDR3 region has the DNA TGTGCCAGCAGCTCGGGACTCCCGGATGTAGAGCAGTACTTC.

This clone has a single count. V and J are TRBV28 and TRBJ2-1; a weak D match, TRBD1 (6 bases). With 6 bases removed from V and 10 bases from J, the gap between germline ends came to 13 bases. Germline V gene sequence: CDR1 MDHEN, CDR2 SYDVKM. The CDR3 runs to 12 residues. The CDR3 sequence is CASSKQGQEQFF. The CDR3 region has the DNA TGTGCCAGCAGCAAGCAGGGGCAAGAGCAGTTCTTC.